This T cell receptor beta chain was recovered during a study of monozygotic twins with inflammatory bowel disease. Study observations and caveats: IBD patients carried less diverse TCRbeta repertoires (inverse Simpson) than healthy co-twins.

Germline V gives CDR1 SGHTA, CDR2 FQGNSA. The CDR3 covers 11 residues. On this clonotype itself: Its antigen is still unknown.

Following a re-call of the 5' RACE reads, TCRdb has one entry per CDR3 protein and lacks DNA. This sample contains fewer than 150,000 distinct CDR3 sequences. The chain uses TRBV7-2 and TRBJ1-2. Sequences were obtained from blood. The clonotype was recovered from a human donor with ulcerative colitis or Crohn's disease, or a healthy co-twin of an affected twin (not recorded which). CDR3 residues: CASRLAGGYTF.